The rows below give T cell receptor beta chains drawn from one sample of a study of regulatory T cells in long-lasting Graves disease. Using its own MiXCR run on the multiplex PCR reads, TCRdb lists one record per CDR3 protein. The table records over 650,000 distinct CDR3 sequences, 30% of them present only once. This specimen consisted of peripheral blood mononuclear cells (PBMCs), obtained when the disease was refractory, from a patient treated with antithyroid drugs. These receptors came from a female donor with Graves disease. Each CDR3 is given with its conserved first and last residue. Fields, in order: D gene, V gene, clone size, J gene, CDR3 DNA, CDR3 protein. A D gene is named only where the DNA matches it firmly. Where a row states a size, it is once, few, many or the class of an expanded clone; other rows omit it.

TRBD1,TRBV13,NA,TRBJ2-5,TGTGCCAGCAGCTTACAGGGGGCGCTGGGGACCCAGTACTTC,CASSLQGALGTQYF
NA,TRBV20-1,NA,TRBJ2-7,TGCAGTGCTAGAGCCAGGGGATCTCCCTACGAGCAGTACTTC,CSARARGSPYEQYF
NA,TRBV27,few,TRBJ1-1,TGTGCCAGCAGTTTCTTGGGGCGCCTGAACACTGAAGCTTTCTTT,CASSFLGRLNTEAFF
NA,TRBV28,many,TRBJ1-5,TGTGCCAGCAGTTTAACGGGTTTCAGCAATCAGCCCCAGCATTTT,CASSLTGFSNQPQHF
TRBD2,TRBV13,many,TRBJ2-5,TGTGCCAGCAGCTTACTCGGGACTAGCGGTCAAGAGACCCAGTACTTC,CASSLLGTSGQETQYF
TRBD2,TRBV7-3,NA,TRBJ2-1,TGTGCCAGCAGCCGGGGGGCGGGAGGCCTGACGAGCTCCTACAATGAGCAGTTCTTC,CASSRGAGGLTSSYNEQFF
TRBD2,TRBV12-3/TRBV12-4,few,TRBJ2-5,TGTGCCAGCAGCATAGGACTAGCGGGAGTGGGTGAGACCCAGTACTTC,CASSIGLAGVGETQYF
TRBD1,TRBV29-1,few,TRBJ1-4,TGCAGCGTTGACGCCGGACAGGGTGGTGAAAAACTGTTTTTT,CSVDAGQGGEKLFF
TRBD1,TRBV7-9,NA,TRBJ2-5,TGTGCCAGCAGCTTCAGGGGGCAGAGGACCCAGTACTTC,CASSFRGQRTQYF
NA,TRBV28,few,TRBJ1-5,TGTGCCAGCAGCTTGAGGGGGGTCAATCAGCCCCAGCATTTT,CASSLRGVNQPQHF
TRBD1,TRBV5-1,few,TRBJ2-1,TGCGCCAGCAGCGGACAGGGGTACGAGCAGTTCTTC,CASSGQGYEQFF
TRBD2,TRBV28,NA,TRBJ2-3,TGTGCCAGCAGTACTAGCGGGACGCGCACAGATACGCAGTATTTT,CASSTSGTRTDTQYF
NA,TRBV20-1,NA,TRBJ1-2,TGCAGTGCTAGAGCGAGCCGACAGACCTGGGCTAACTATGGCTACACCTTC,CSARASRQTWANYGYTF
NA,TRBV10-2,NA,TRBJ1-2,TGCGCCAGCAGTGAAAGACAGGACCTTAGCTATGGCTACACCTTC,CASSERQDLSYGYTF
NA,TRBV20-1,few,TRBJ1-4,TGCAGTGCCCCTACCGGGACGGGCGTTGAAAAACTGTTTTTT,CSAPTGTGVEKLFF
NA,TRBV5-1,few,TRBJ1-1,TGCGCCAGCAGCTTAATGACAGTGAACACTGAAGCTTTCTTT,CASSLMTVNTEAFF
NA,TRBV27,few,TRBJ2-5,TGTGCCAGCAGTCTGAGGTTCAGGGGGGAAGAAGAGACCCAGTACTTC,CASSLRFRGEEETQYF
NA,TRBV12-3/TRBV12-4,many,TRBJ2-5,TGTGCCAGCAGCTTATTCCGGCAAGAGACCCAGTACTTC,CASSLFRQETQYF
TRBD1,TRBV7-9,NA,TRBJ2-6,TGTGCCAGCAGCCCAACCCGGGACAGGGGCGCTGGGGCCAACGTCCTGACTTTC,CASSPTRDRGAGANVLTF
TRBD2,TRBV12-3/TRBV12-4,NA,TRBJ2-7,TGTGCCAGCACCATCAGAGTTGGCGGGAGAGGGTACGAGCAGTACTTC,CASTIRVGGRGYEQYF
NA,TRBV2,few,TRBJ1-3,TGTGCCAGCAGAGGGGACCGCGGAAGGTCTGGAAACACCATATATTTT,CASRGDRGRSGNTIYF
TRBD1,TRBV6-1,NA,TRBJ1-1,TGTGCCAGCAGTCTTCGACAGGGGGTTACTGAAGCTTTCTTT,CASSLRQGVTEAFF
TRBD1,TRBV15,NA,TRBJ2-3,TGTGCCACCAGCAGAGGAGACAGGGGTCCAGATACGCAGTATTTT,CATSRGDRGPDTQYF
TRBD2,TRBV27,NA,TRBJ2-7,TGTGCCAGCAGTCCGTCGACTAGCGGGAGGGCCTACGAGCAGTACTTC,CASSPSTSGRAYEQYF
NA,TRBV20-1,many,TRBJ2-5,TGCAGTGCTAGCTTCACGGAGGCGGAGACCCAGTACTTC,CSASFTEAETQYF
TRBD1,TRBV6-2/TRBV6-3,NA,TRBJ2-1,TGTGCCAGCAGTGAACGGGACAGGGTGGGAAATGAGCAGTTCTTC,CASSERDRVGNEQFF
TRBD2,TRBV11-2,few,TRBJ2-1,TGTGCCAGCAGAAGGACTAGCGGATTGGGGCAGTTCTTC,CASRRTSGLGQFF
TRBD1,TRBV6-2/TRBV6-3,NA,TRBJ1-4,TGTGCCAGCAGTGAAGGGACAGGGGGTGAAAAACTGTTTTTT,CASSEGTGGEKLFF